This T cell receptor (beta chain) was recorded in a study of human T cells and chemical hapten exposure. Study at large: A patient group, mainly female, showed alopecia areata, totalis or universalis. Overall study results and limits: Patch test score tracked positively with PT1 expanded TCR counts.

Stated time point: pre-sensitization, week 0. Treatment reported: therapeutic diphenylcyclopropenone sensitization with weekly scalp DPC. A remark on this clonotype: The antigen is unknown.

The trim removed 4 bases at V and 4 bases at J, leaving 8 bases unmatched. This CDR3 comprises 16 residues. Germline V gene lookup returns CDR1 MGHRA and CDR2 YSYEKL. Unique molecular identifiers were affixed to discrete cDNA molecules within the library. In TCRdb, the RACE reads were re-called with MiXCR into one record per CDR3 protein. This sample yields around 350,000 distinct CDR3 sequences, of which 5% to 6.5% are seen a single time; approximately 8.2% belongs to the top ten. This material consisted of whole blood, taken in connection with sensitization to the hapten diphenylcyclopropenone (DPC). This receptor was taken from a woman between 18 and 29 years old with alopecia areata. Some clones in this sample may be carry-over from other donors' samples. V usage is TRBV4-1 and J usage is TRBJ1-1; TRBD1 agrees at 11 bases. Here the CDR3 DNA reads TGCGCCAGCAGCCTGAGCCGGACAGGGGGCCGCACTGAAGCTTTCTTT. Its translation: CASSLSRTGGRTEAFF.